The 22 T cell receptor beta chains below all came from one sample that was sequenced in a study of T-cell reconstitution after alpha-beta-depleted transplantation in children (dated by TCRdb to 2016 to 2018). Library generation was performed with PCR. Sequencing used an Illumina HiSeq 2500. Molecular barcoding was employed in the preparation of TCR libraries, with unique molecular identifiers being used to normalize TCRbeta repertoire quantification. In TCRdb, the public reads were trimmed at Q25 with fastp and aligned with MiXCR, with productive beta chains retained. All rows with the same CDR3 protein become a single entry with the most common DNA and genes. The sample table lists around 680,000 distinct CDR3 sequences, 16% of them with a count of one. The biggest ten clones account for approximately 1% of the sample. Sequences were derived from PBMCs from the stem cell graft donor, sampled from the stem cell graft. The source of these receptors is a human donor who donated a stem cell graft to a child with acute myeloid leukemia.

The sample holds a few counts of this clonotype. The V call is TRBV13, the J call TRBJ1-1; the D gene is possibly TRBD1 (6 bases). This CDR3 is 16 amino acids long. Germline-derived CDR1 and CDR2 are PRHDT and FYEKMQ (reference sequence). The V end lost 0 bases, the J end lost 0 bases, and 11 bases lay between the germline ends. The DNA for the CDR3 is TGTGCCAGCAGCTTAGGGGCAGGGGCCTTGAACACTGAAGCTTTCTTT. It yields the protein CASSLGAGALNTEAFF.

This clonotype was detected ten times or more. The rearrangement joins TRBV12-3 or TRBV12-4 to TRBJ2-7; 8 nucleotides agree with TRBD1. V lost 3 bases and J lost 6; bases outside the gene matches: 7. This CDR3 has 14 residues. For the CDR3, the DNA is TGTGCCAGCAGTTTGGACAGGGTGGGAGGCGAGCAGTACGTC. Its protein is CASSLDRVGGEQYV.

This clonotype came up many times. The chain uses TRBV29-1 and TRBJ2-6; D is undetermined. V was shortened by 4 bases and J by 1 base, with 8 bases between the two germline ends. CDR3 length: 14 residues. Per germline, CDR1 SQVTM and CDR2 ANQGSEA. CDR3 sequence reads: CSVVLQSGANVLTF. In DNA form, the CDR3 reads TGCAGCGTTGTGTTACAGTCTGGGGCCAACGTCCTGACTTTC.

This clonotype came up many times. V usage is TRBV20-1 and J usage is TRBJ2-3; 14 bases match TRBD2. CDR1 DFQATT and CDR2 SNEGSKA come from the germline V gene (reference sequence). V trimming: 4 bases; J trimming: 6 bases; junction bases outside the gene matches: 6. This CDR3 has 15 amino acids. The CDR3 DNA reads as TGCAGTGCTACGACTAGCGGGGGGGCCCTGGATACGCAGTATTTT. It codes for CSATTSGGALDTQYF.

This sequence joins TRBV5-1 and TRBJ2-7; D is perhaps TRBD1 (5 bases). The CDR3 is 12 amino acids. Per germline, CDR1 SGHRS and CDR2 YFSETQ. The V and J ends lost 5 bases and 5 bases respectively, with 11 bases between them. CDR3 loop: CASSSQGHEQYF. The CDR3 DNA reads TGCGCCAGCAGTTCGCAGGGCCACGAGCAGTACTTC.

This clonotype came up many times. CDR3 residues: CASSSARLTDTQYF. The CDR3 DNA is TGTGCCAGCAGCTCCGCGCGCCTCACAGATACGCAGTATTTT. The chain employs TRBV5-6 and TRBJ2-3; D is uncertain. Germline values: CDR1 SGHDT, CDR2 YYEEEE. The CDR3 sequence is 14 residues long. The V end lost 3 bases, the J end lost 2 bases, and 10 bases lay between the germline ends.

In its sample, this clonotype was seen many times. The V call is TRBV20-1, the J call TRBJ2-3; D call uncertain. V was pared by 6 bases and J by 0 bases, with 10 bases between. Germline lookup yields CDR1 DFQATT and CDR2 SNEGSKA (reference sequence). The CDR3 loop spans 13 amino acids. The CDR3 is CSAQIRSTDTQYF. The CDR3 DNA follows: TGCAGTGCCCAGATCCGAAGCACAGATACGCAGTATTTT.

The gene calls are TRBV6-2 or TRBV6-3 and TRBJ1-5; TRBD1 is a possible D gene (6 bases). This CDR3 is 14 amino acids long. Trimming left V 7 bases short and J 6 bases short, with 16 bases between. From germline, CDR1 is MNHEY and CDR2 SVGEGT. The CDR3: CASTPAGAPQPQHF. The CDR3 DNA is TGTGCCAGCACCCCGGCGGGGGCTCCTCAGCCCCAGCATTTT.

This clonotype occurred a few times. The rearrangement uses TRBV20-1 and TRBJ2-7; TRBD1 aligns across 9 bases. From germline, CDR1 is DFQATT and CDR2 SNEGSKA (reference sequence). This CDR3 contains 16 residues. Trimming at V came to 4 bases and at J to 6 bases, leaving 16 bases not matched to a gene. The CDR3 region has the DNA TGCAGTGCTAACCTCCCAGGGGACAGGGTGTATTCCGAGCAGTACTTC. Protein: CSANLPGDRVYSEQYF.

The chain couples TRBV12-3 or TRBV12-4 to TRBJ2-5, with D perhaps matching TRBD1 or TRBD2 (5 bases each). The CDR3 is 15 amino acids. The germline V and J ends were trimmed by 6 bases and 4 bases, with 18 bases remaining between them. CDR3 DNA sequence: TGTGCCAGCAGCCTCTCGGGACGGAGTTCAGAGACCCAGTACTTC. It is translated as CASSLSGRSSETQYF.

This clonotype appeared many times. V gene TRBV5-1 combines with J gene TRBJ2-3; a possible D gene is TRBD1 (5 bases). Per germline, CDR1 SGHRS and CDR2 YFSETQ. CDR3 length equals 11 residues. The V gene lost 5 bases and the J gene lost 6 bases, with 7 bases spanning the gap. CDR3 loop: CASRSGDTQYF. CDR3 DNA sequence: TGCGCCAGCAGATCAGGGGATACGCAGTATTTT.

Only a few counts were recorded for this clonotype. V usage is TRBV6-5 and J usage is TRBJ2-1, with no clear D. The CDR3 contains 14 residues. Trimming stripped 0 bases from V and 5 bases from J, with 8 bases between. Germline V gives CDR1 MNHEY, CDR2 SVGAGI. CDR3 coding DNA: TGTGCCAGCAGTTACTCGACACAGAACAATGAGCAGTTCTTC. It codes for CASSYSTQNNEQFF.

Many counts were recorded for this clonotype. The rearrangement links TRBV20-1 to TRBJ1-3, with D unclear. The CDR3 covers 14 residues. Germline CDR1 reads DFQATT; CDR2 reads SNEGSKA (reference sequence). V was trimmed by 5 bases and J by 3 bases, leaving 14 bases between them. DNA for the CDR3: TGCAGTGCTCCCTATCCGGCGGGTGGAAACACCATATATTTT. Its protein is CSAPYPAGGNTIYF.

The sample holds a few counts of this clonotype. V gene TRBV18 combines with J gene TRBJ2-7, with D perhaps being TRBD1 or TRBD2 (5 bases each). Trimming took 6 bases from V and 6 from J, leaving 15 bases between them. CDR3 length: 13 residues. Germline V lookup: CDR1 KGHSH, CDR2 LQKENI. The CDR3 region has the DNA TGTGCCAGCTCGCCTCGCGAGGGGAGCGAGCAGTACGTC. This sequence encodes CASSPREGSEQYV.

The rearrangement joins TRBV9 to TRBJ2-2; D call uncertain. CDR3 length equals 15 residues. Germline assignment: CDR1 SGDLS and CDR2 YYNGEE. The V gene lost 0 bases and the J gene lost 4 bases, with 10 bases spanning the gap. The CDR3 DNA reads as TGTGCCAGCAGCGTAGACGGCAGCTCCACCGGGGAGCTGTTTTTT. Residues: CASSVDGSSTGELFF.

This clonotype was detected many times. This chain connects TRBV6-1 to TRBJ1-1; D is undetermined. Trimming pared 5 bases from V and 10 bases from J, leaving 20 bases between. This CDR3 has 14 amino acids. The germline gives CDR1 MNHNS, CDR2 SASEGT. The CDR3 DNA reads as TGTGCCAGCAGTCCCCCGGACTCCGGGAGGAGAGCTTTCTTT. This encodes CASSPPDSGRRAFF.

Of note for this clonotype: A single base separates this from a much larger clone, so it may be a read error. The chain is built from TRBV20-1 and TRBJ2-2; TRBD1 or TRBD2 may be the D gene (5 bases each). Germline-derived CDR1 and CDR2 are DFQATT and SNEGSKA (reference sequence). The CDR3 is 12 amino acids. The CDR3 DNA is TGCAGTGCTCGGGCAGGTGATGGGGACCTGTTTTTT. It codes for CSARAGDGDLFF.

Ten or more counts support this clonotype. The chain uses TRBV12-3 or TRBV12-4 and TRBJ2-7; the D gene could be TRBD1 or TRBD2 (7 bases each). The CDR3 totals 15 residues. V lost 5 bases and J 2 bases, leaving 16 bases between the germline ends. This CDR3 reads CASSVRQGGTYEQYF. The CDR3 coding sequence is TGTGCCAGCAGTGTAAGACAGGGAGGGACCTACGAGCAGTACTTC.

This clonotype was recorded at least ten times. This rearrangement joins TRBV20-1 to TRBJ2-7; D unclear. Trimming shortened V by 0 bases and J by 2 bases, and 8 bases separated the two germline ends. The germline CDR1 and CDR2 sequences are DFQATT and SNEGSKA (reference sequence). CDR3 length: 13 residues. CDR3: CSARDRAPYEQYF. The CDR3 DNA sequence: TGCAGTGCTAGAGATCGGGCACCCTACGAGCAGTACTTC.

This clonotype was picked up many times. The V gene is TRBV20-1, the J gene TRBJ2-2; unclear D gene. The CDR3 runs 14 residues. Germline values: CDR1 DFQATT, CDR2 SNEGSKA (reference sequence). V was pared by 1 base and J by 2 bases, with 8 bases between. Here the CDR3 reads CSARGYRNTGELFF. The CDR3 DNA is TGCAGTGCTAGAGGATACAGAAACACCGGGGAGCTGTTTTTT.

This clonotype was seen at least ten times. The J gene is TRBJ1-5, the V gene TRBV20-1; no definite D call. The CDR3 is made up of 13 amino acids. Trimming pared 3 bases from V and 4 bases from J, leaving 10 bases between. Germline CDR1 DFQATT, CDR2 SNEGSKA (reference sequence). For the CDR3, the DNA is TGCAGTGCTAGCCGGCGACGGAATCAGCCCCAGCATTTT. Residues: CSASRRRNQPQHF.

This clonotype was observed many times. V and J are TRBV20-1 and TRBJ1-1; D gene unclear. CDR1 is DFQATT, CDR2 SNEGSKA, per germline (reference sequence). CDR3 length: 13 amino acids. Trimming pared 5 bases from V and 1 base from J, leaving 11 bases between. The CDR3 here is CSALDTGNTEAFF. CDR3 nucleotides: TGCAGTGCTCTTGATACGGGGAACACTGAAGCTTTCTTT.